This paragraph reports one T cell receptor beta chain. Its antigen is unidentified. Trimming pared 0 bases from V and 3 bases from J, leaving 5 bases between. CDR3 size: 12 residues. The V gene's germline CDR1 is SQVTM and CDR2 ANQGSEA. Recent acute infections and vaccinations were absent in the healthy HIV-negative adult donors. The unsorted samples took tens of millions of PBMCs to get genomic DNA. This entry comes from a study of shared clonotypes between healthy human individuals. Study-wide findings and caveats: Sequencing depth was expected to affect clonotype sharing among donors.

The unsorted PBMC sample used ten immunoSEQ deep assay plates. TCRdb's table, derived via immunoSEQ multiplex PCR, lists solely in-frame clones and lacks some. There are about 560,000 clones in the sample; 70% to 80% occur only once, and more than 10% lies in the top ten. The sample comprised PBMCs. The origin of this receptor is a woman between 40 and 50 years old in good health. Some clones in this sample may be carry-over from other donors' samples. This rearrangement joins TRBV29-1 to TRBJ1-1; D perhaps matches TRBD1 (5 bases). As DNA, the CDR3 is TGCAGCGTTGAAGAGGGGGACACTGAAGCTTTCTTT. The encoded protein is CSVEEGDTEAFF.